Each of the 15 T cell receptor beta chains below was sequenced from the same sample in a study of tumour-infiltrating T cells in Burkitt lymphoma. Only in-frame clones appear in the TCRdb table, and some are missing; sequencing was by immunoSEQ multiplex PCR. This table has approximately 500 clones, about 92% appearing once. The sample was tumor tissue. The origin of the receptors is a human donor with Burkitt lymphoma. Some clones in this sample may be carry-over from other donors' samples.

The chain couples TRBV7-6 to TRBJ2-5; D gene uncertain. The germline V and J ends were trimmed by 0 bases and 1 base, with 3 bases remaining between them. Germline V gene sequence: CDR1 SGHVS, CDR2 FNYEAQ. This CDR3 comprises 13 residues. The CDR3 DNA sequence: TGTGCCAGCAGCTTAGCGCGCCAAGAGACCCAGTACTTC. Amino acids: CASSLARQETQYF.

The chain is built from TRBV6-1 and TRBJ2-7; D is uncertain. V lost 6 bases to trimming and J lost 3 bases, with 15 bases between them. From germline, CDR1 is MNHNS and CDR2 SASEGT. The CDR3 has 14 amino acids. The CDR3 DNA reads as TGTGCCAGCAGGCGAGAGGTGGCAGTCTACGAGCAGTACTTC. It is translated as CASRREVAVYEQYF.

The V gene is TRBV5-1, the J gene TRBJ2-4, with TRBD1 matching over 7 bases. This CDR3 is 16 amino acids long. With 3 bases clipped from V and 6 bases from J, the junction kept 12 bases outside the gene matches. The germline V gene encodes CDR1 SGHRS and CDR2 YFSETQ. CDR3 amino acids: CASSWGAGGAGNIQYF. Here the CDR3 DNA reads TGCGCCAGCAGCTGGGGCGCAGGGGGTGCCGGAAACATTCAGTACTTC.

This CDR3 is CASRFSNYVYEQYF. The CDR3 nucleotides are TGCGCCAGCAGATTCAGCAATTACGTCTACGAGCAGTACTTC. The chain joins TRBV5-1 to TRBJ2-7; D gene uncertain. The germline CDR1 and CDR2 sequences are SGHRS and YFSETQ. V shed 5 bases and J shed 3 bases, with 15 bases lying between them. This CDR3 has 14 amino acids. The whole variable domain, filled in from reference TRBV5-1 and TRBJ2-7, reads KAGVTQTPRYLIKTRGQQVTLSCSPISGHRSVSWYQQTPGQGLQFLFEYFSETQRNKGNFPGRFSGRQFSNSRSEMNVSTLELGDSALYLCASRFSNYVYEQYFGPGTRLTVT.

CDR3 DNA sequence: TGTGCCAGCAGTCCTTCAGGGGGCGGGACTGAAGCTTTCTTT. Amino acids: CASSPSGGGTEAFF. The chain recombines TRBV28 with TRBJ1-1; 8 bases align to TRBD1. The length of the CDR3 is 14 residues. The germline CDR1 and CDR2 sequences are MDHEN and SYDVKM. V lost 5 bases to trimming and J lost 5 bases; unmatched junction nucleotides: 7. Full variable domain (rest looked up from reference TRBV28 and TRBJ1-1): DVKVTQSSRYLVKRTGEKVFLECVQDMDHENMFWYRQDPGLGLRLIYFSYDVKMKEKGDIPEGYSVSREKKERFSLILESASTNQTSMYLCASSPSGGGTEAFFGQGTRLTVV.

CDR3 loop: CASSQDLWNTEAFF. The CDR3 nucleotides read TGTGCCAGCAGCCAAGATCTGTGGAACACTGAAGCTTTCTTT. The chain is built from TRBV4-2 and TRBJ1-1; D remains ambiguous. V lost 0 bases, J lost 1 base, and 6 bases lay in between. CDR1 and CDR2 (germline): LGHNA, YNFKEQ. The CDR3 is made up of 14 amino acids.

CDR3 DNA: TGCGCCAGCAGTCCATTCAAACCGGGACTGCCCAGCCCTGAAGCTTTCTTT. Encoded protein: CASSPFKPGLPSPEAFF. The chain employs TRBV23-1 and TRBJ1-1; possibly TRBD1 for D (5 bases). TRBV23-1 is marked as an open reading frame, function uncertain. V was trimmed by 4 bases and J by 6 bases, leaving 24 bases between them. This CDR3 is 17 amino acids long.

Worth noting for this clone: The junction shows a germline mismatch at one end, possibly a read error. The sample carries other DNA sequences with the same CDR3. This chain uses TRBV5-6 with TRBJ1-4; no clear D gene. Per germline, CDR1 SGHDT and CDR2 YYEEEE. The CDR3 contains 14 residues. CDR3 sequence (DNA): TGTGCCAGTAGCTTGGCTGGGTCTAATGAAAAACTGTTTTTT. Protein product: CASSLAGSNEKLFF.

The rearrangement joins TRBV5-1 to TRBJ2-7; 8 bases line up with TRBD2. This CDR3 contains 16 residues. Germline V gene lookup returns CDR1 SGHRS and CDR2 YFSETQ. After removal of 4 bases from V and 7 bases from J, the junction contained 16 bases not matched to a gene. The CDR3 is CASSPGGLGGLGEQYF. CDR3 sequence (DNA): TGCGCCAGCAGCCCGGGAGGGCTTGGCGGGCTGGGAGAGCAGTACTTC.

This chain links TRBV25-1 with TRBJ1-2, with D unresolved. The CDR3 has 12 amino acids. V shed 1 base and J shed 4 bases, with 4 bases lying between them. Germline values: CDR1 MGHDK, CDR2 SYGVNS. CDR3 DNA sequence: TGTGCCAGCAGTGAATCAGGCTATGGCTACACCTTC. This gives the protein CASSESGYGYTF.

V gene TRBV15 combines with J gene TRBJ1-1, with D perhaps matching TRBD1 (5 bases). Germline CDR1 and CDR2: LNHNV and YYDKDF (reference sequence). CDR3 length: 13 residues. V was pared by 5 bases and J by 5 bases, with 12 bases between. The chain's CDR3 is CATSRSGQTEAFF. CDR3 DNA: TGTGCCACCAGCCGCTCGGGGCAGACTGAAGCTTTCTTT.

As regards this clone: Compared with germline, one end of the junction differs, possibly owing to a read error. The rearrangement links TRBV14 to TRBJ2-1; D is perhaps TRBD2 (6 bases). Germline loops: CDR1 SGHDN, CDR2 FVKESK. CDR3 length equals 15 residues. The CDR3 loop is CASSQVNDGSNEKFF. The CDR3 coding sequence is TGTGCCAGCAGCCAAGTTAATGACGGGAGCAATGAGAAGTTCTTC.

The chain joins TRBV5-4 to TRBJ2-7, with TRBD2 matching 8 bases. The germline V gene has CDR1 SGHNT and CDR2 YYREEE (reference sequence). Losses at the gene ends were 3 bases for V and 2 bases for J; bases not matched to a gene: 10. The length of the CDR3 is 16 residues. This CDR3 reads CASSYEASGSPYEQYF. Here the CDR3 DNA reads TGTGCCAGCAGCTACGAAGCGAGCGGGAGTCCCTACGAGCAGTACTTC. Supplemented by reference TRBV5-4 and TRBJ2-7, the full variable domain reads ETGVTQSPTHLIKTRGQQVTLRCSSQSGHNTVSWYQQALGQGPQFIFQYYREEENGRGNFPPRFSGLQFPNYSSELNVNALELDDSALYLCASSYEASGSPYEQYFGPGTRLTVT.

The chain uses TRBV9 and TRBJ2-1; 10 positions match TRBD2. The CDR3 covers 17 residues. Germline V gene lookup returns CDR1 SGDLS and CDR2 YYNGEE. J was trimmed by 5 bases and V by 4 bases; bases with no gene match: 12. In DNA form, the CDR3 reads TGTGCCAGCAGCCTGACTAGCGGGCTGAGTCTCAACAATGAGCAGTTCTTC. Residues: CASSLTSGLSLNNEQFF. The full variable domain, with the rest looked up from reference TRBV9 and TRBJ2-1, is DSGVTQTPKHLITATGQRVTLRCSPRSGDLSVYWYQQSLDQGLQFLIQYYNGEERAKGNILERFSAQQFPDLHSELNLSSLELGDSALYFCASSLTSGLSLNNEQFFGPGTRLTVL.

The chain employs TRBV4-1 and TRBJ2-7; maybe TRBD1 (5 bases). The V and J ends lost 0 bases and 5 bases respectively, with 14 bases between them. The germline CDR1 and CDR2 sequences are MGHRA and YSYEKL. This CDR3 is built from 15 residues. CDR3 nucleotides: TGCGCCAGCAGCCAAGAAAGGCAGGGATTCCACGAGCAGTACTTC. Its translation is CASSQERQGFHEQYF.